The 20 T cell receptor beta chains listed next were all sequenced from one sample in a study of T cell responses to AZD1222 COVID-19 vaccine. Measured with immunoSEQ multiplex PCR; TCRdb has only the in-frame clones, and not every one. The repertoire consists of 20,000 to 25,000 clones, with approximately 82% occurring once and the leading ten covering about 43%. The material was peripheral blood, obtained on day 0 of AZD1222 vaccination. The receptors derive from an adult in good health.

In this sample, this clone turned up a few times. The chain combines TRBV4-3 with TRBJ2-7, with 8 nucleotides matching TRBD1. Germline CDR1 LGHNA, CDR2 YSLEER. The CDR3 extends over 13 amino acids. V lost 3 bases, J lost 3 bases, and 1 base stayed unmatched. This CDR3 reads CASSHGTGYEQYF. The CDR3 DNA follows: TGCGCCAGCAGCCACGGGACAGGCTACGAGCAGTACTTC.

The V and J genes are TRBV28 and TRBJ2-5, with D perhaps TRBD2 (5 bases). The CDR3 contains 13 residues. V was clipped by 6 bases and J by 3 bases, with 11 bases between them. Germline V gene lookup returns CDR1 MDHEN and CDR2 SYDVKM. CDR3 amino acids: CASSHGGEETQYF. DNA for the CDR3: TGTGCCAGCAGCCACGGAGGTGAAGAGACCCAGTACTTC.

The CDR3 bases are TGCAGCATTGCGGTAGGGGGCGCGACAGATACGCAGTATTTT. As protein: CSIAVGGATDTQYF. The rearrangement links TRBV29-1 to TRBJ2-3; TRBD1 agrees at 7 bases. Germline trimming cut 8 bases from V and 3 bases from J; bases unmatched to any gene: 11. CDR3 length equals 14 residues. Germline lookup yields CDR1 SQVTM and CDR2 ANQGSEA.

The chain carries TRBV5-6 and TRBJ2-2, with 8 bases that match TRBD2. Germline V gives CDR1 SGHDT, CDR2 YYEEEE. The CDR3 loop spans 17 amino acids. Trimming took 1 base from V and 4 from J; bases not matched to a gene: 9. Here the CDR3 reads CASSLRLAGSSTGELFF. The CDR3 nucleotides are TGTGCCAGCAGCTTGAGGCTAGCGGGTTCAAGCACCGGGGAGCTGTTTTTT.

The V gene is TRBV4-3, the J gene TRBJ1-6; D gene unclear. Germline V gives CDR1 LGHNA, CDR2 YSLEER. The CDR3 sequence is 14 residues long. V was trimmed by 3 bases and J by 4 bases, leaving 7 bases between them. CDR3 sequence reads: CASSQGKYNSPLHF. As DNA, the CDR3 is TGCGCCAGCAGCCAGGGAAAGTATAATTCACCCCTCCACTTT.

CDR3 sequence (DNA): TGTGCCAGTAGTAGGACAGGGAGCAATCAGCCCCAGCATTTT. Translation gives CASSRTGSNQPQHF. This chain uses TRBV19 with TRBJ1-5, with 8 bases matching TRBD1. The CDR3 covers 14 residues. Trimming took 4 bases from V and 1 from J; bases not matched to a gene: 0. Germline V lookup: CDR1 LNHDA, CDR2 SQIVND (reference sequence).

CDR3 in amino acids: CASATWGGGTEAFF. The CDR3, as DNA: TGTGCCAGCGCAACATGGGGTGGGGGCACTGAAGCTTTCTTT. The chain combines TRBV5-4 with TRBJ1-1; D is perhaps TRBD1 (5 bases). V was cut by 7 bases and J by 4 bases, with 17 bases left in between. The CDR3 length is 14 residues. CDR1 and CDR2 from the germline V gene are SGHNT and YYREEE (reference sequence).

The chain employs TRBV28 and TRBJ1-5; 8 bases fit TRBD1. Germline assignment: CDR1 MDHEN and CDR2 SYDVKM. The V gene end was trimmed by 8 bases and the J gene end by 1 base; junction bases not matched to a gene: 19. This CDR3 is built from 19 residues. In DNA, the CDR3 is TGTGCCAGCCTCGATCCAGGGGGCATTATCTGGGGGAGCAATCAGCCCCAGCATTTT. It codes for CASLDPGGIIWGSNQPQHF.

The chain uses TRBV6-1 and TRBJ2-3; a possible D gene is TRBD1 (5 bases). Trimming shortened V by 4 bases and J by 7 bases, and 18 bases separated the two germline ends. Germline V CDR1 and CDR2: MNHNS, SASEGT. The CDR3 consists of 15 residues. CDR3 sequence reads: CASSGAGFGLNTQYF. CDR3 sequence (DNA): TGTGCCAGCAGTGGAGCAGGGTTTGGGTTGAATACGCAGTATTTT.

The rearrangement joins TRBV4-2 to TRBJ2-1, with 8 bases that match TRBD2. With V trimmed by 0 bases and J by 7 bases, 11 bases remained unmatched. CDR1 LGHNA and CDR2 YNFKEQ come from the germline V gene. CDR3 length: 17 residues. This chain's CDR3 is CASSQDREREWLNEQFF. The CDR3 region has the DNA TGTGCCAGCAGCCAAGATCGGGAGCGGGAGTGGTTGAATGAGCAGTTCTTC.

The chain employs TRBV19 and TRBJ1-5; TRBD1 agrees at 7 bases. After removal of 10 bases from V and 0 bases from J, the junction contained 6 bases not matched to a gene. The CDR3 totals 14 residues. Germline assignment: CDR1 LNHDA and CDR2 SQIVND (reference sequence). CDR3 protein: CATIQGTSNQPQHF. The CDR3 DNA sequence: TGTGCCACAATACAGGGGACTAGCAATCAGCCCCAGCATTTT.

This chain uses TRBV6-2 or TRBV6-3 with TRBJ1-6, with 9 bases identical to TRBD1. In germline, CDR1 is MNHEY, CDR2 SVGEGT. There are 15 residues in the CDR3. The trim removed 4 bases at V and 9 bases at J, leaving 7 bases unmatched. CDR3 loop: CASSSGGTGTSPLHF. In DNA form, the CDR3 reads TGTGCCAGCAGTTCGGGCGGGACAGGGACTTCACCCCTCCACTTT.

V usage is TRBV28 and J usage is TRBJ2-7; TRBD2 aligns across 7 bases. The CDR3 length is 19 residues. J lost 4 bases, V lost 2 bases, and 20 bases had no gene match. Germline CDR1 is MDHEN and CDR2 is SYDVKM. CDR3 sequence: CASSLKLWLAERITYEQYF. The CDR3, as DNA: TGTGCCAGCAGTTTAAAGTTGTGGCTAGCGGAAAGGATTACTTACGAGCAGTACTTC.

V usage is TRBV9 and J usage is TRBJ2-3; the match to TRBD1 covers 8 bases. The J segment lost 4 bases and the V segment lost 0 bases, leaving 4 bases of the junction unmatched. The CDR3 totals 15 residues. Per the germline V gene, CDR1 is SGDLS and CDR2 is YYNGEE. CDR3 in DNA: TGTGCCAGCAGCGTAGCGGACAGGGCCGCAGATACGCAGTATTTT. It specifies CASSVADRAADTQYF.

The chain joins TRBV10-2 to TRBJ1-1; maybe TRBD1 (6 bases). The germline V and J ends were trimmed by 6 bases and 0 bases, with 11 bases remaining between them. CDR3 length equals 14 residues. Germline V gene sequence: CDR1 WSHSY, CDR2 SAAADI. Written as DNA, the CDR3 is TGCGCCAGCAGGGGGGGGCCCTTGAACACTGAAGCTTTCTTT. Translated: CASRGGPLNTEAFF.

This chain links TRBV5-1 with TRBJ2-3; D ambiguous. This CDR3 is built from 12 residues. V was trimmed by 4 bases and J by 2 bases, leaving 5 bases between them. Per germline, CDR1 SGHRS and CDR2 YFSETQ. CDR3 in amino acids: CASSTATDTQYF. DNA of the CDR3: TGCGCCAGCAGCACAGCCACAGATACGCAGTATTTT.

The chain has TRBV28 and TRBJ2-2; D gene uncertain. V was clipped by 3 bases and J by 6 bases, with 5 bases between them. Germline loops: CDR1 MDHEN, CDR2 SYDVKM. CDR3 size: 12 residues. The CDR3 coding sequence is TGTGCCAGCAGTTTGATGGCCGGGGAGCTGTTTTTT. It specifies CASSLMAGELFF.

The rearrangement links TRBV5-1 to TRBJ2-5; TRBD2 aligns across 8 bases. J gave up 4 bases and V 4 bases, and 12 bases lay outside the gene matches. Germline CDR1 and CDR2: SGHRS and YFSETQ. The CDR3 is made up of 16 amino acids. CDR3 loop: CASSPISAAGVETQYF. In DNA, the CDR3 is TGCGCCAGCAGCCCCATCTCAGCAGCGGGGGTAGAGACCCAGTACTTC.

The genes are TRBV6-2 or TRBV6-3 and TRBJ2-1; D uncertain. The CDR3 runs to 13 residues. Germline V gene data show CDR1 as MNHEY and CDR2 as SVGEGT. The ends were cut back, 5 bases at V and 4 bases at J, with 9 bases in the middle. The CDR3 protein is CASSVLKYNEQFF. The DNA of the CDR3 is TGTGCCAGCAGTGTACTAAAATACAATGAGCAGTTCTTC.

CDR3 in DNA: TGCAGCAGCACAGGGACAGGTTTAGAGACCCAGTACTTC. This codes for CSSTGTGLETQYF. The chain couples TRBV29-1 to TRBJ2-5; TRBD1 matches 8 bases. The germline V gene has CDR1 SQVTM and CDR2 ANQGSEA. After removal of 8 bases from V and 4 bases from J, the junction contained 9 bases not matched to a gene. CDR3 length equals 13 residues.